This T cell receptor (beta chain) originates from a study of T cells after yellow fever vaccination. In the study overall: Researchers used SMART-Seq v4 Ultra Low Input to prepare fractions that had low cell numbers.

Of note for this clonotype: Antigen: not known.

This CDR3 region has 14 residues. CDR1 and CDR2 from the germline V gene are SQVTM and ANQGSEA. V was trimmed by 4 bases and J by 1 base, leaving 13 bases between them. Via MiXCR, TCRdb re-called the 5' RACE reads, giving one row per CDR3 protein. The data hold hundreds of thousands of distinct CDR3 sequences, with over 15% observed a single time. Regarding the study as a whole: A weaker but faster secondary response was observed, peaking on day 5 versus 15. Overall, a small share of clonotypes was seen in both CD4 and CD8 compartments.

The chain combines TRBV29-1 with TRBJ1-1; D is unclear. Sample: PBMCs, taken before the yellow fever booster vaccination. This TCR was recovered from a man between 18 and 35 years old who received the YFV17D yellow fever vaccine. CDR3 DNA: TGCAGCGTTGTGTCGTGGCAACCGAACACTGAAGCTTTCTTT. Translating it yields CSVVSWQPNTEAFF.